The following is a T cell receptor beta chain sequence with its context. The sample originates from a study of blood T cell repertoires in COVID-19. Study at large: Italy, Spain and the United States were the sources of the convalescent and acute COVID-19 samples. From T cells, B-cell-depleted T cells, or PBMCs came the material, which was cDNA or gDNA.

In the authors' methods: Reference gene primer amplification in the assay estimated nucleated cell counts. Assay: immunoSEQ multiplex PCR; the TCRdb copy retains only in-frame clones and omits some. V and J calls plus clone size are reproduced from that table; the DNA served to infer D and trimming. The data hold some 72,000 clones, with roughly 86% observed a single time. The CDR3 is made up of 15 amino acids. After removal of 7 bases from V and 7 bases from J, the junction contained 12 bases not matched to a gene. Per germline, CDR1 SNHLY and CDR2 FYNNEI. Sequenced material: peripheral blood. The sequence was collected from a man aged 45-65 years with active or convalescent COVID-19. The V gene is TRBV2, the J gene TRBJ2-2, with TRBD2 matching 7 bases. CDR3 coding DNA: TGTGCCAGCACCTTAAGGCCTAGCGGCGGCGGGGAGCTGTTTTTT. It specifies CASTLRPSGGGELFF. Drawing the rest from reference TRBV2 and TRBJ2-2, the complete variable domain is EPEVTQTPSHQVTQMGQEVILRCVPISNHLYFYWYRQILGQKVEFLVSFYNNEISEKSEIFDDQFSVERPDGSNFTLKIRSTKLEDSAMYFCASTLRPSGGGELFFGEGSRLTVL.